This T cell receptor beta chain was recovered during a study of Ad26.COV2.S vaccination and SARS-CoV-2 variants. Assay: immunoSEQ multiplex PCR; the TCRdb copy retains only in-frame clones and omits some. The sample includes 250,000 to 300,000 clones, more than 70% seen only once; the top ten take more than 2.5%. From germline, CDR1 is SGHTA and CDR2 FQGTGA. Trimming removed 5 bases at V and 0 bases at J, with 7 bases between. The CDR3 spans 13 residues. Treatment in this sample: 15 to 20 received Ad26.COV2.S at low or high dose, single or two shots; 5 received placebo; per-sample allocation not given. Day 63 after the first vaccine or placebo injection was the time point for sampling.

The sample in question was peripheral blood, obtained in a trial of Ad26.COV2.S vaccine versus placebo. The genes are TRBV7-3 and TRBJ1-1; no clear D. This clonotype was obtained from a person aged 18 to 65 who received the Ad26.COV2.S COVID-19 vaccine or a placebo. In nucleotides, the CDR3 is TGTGCCAGCAGCGAATACATGAACACTGAAGCTTTCTTT. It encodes CASSEYMNTEAFF. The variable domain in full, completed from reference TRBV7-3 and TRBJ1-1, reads GAGVSQTPSNKVTEKGKYVELRCDPISGHTALYWYRQSLGQGPEFLIYFQGTGAADDSGLPNDRFFAVRPEGSVSTLKIQRTERGDSAVYLCASSEYMNTEAFFGQGTRLTVV.